These T cell receptor beta chains were read from a single sample in a study of regulatory T cells in long-lasting Graves disease. TCRdb analysed the multiplex PCR reads with MiXCR anew, one entry per CDR3 protein. The sample records under 300,000 distinct CDR3 sequences, 20% being singletons. This sample comprised peripheral blood mononuclear cells (PBMCs), obtained at new diagnosis, from a patient treated with antithyroid drugs. Receptors originate from a female donor with Graves disease. Both conserved end residues are part of each CDR3. A D gene is named only where the DNA matches it firmly. Clone size is stated in some rows and not others, as once, few, many or a class when expanded.

CDR3 DNA,CDR3 protein,J gene,V gene,D gene,clone size
TGCAGTGCTCTCGGGCCCTACACTGAAGCTTTCTTT,CSALGPYTEAFF,TRBJ1-1,TRBV20-1,.,many
TGTGCCGTAGGGGGTGGGGCCATCCTCGCGAACACCGGGGAGCTGTTTTTT,CAVGGGAILANTGELFF,TRBJ2-2,TRBV2,.,many
TGCAGTGCTCTCCGGGCGGTTTATGGCTACACCTTC,CSALRAVYGYTF,TRBJ1-2,TRBV20-1,.,many
TGTGCCAGCAGTTTGCCGGGTTCGAGCACTGAAGCTTTCTTT,CASSLPGSSTEAFF,TRBJ1-1,TRBV28,.,.
TGTGCCAGTAGTTTCGTGGGGAATTCCTACAATGAGCAGTTCTTC,CASSFVGNSYNEQFF,TRBJ2-1,TRBV19,.,many
TGTGCCAGCAGTTACCGTACGGCCGGGGAGGCTTTCTTT,CASSYRTAGEAFF,TRBJ1-1,TRBV6-2/TRBV6-3,.,many
TGTGCCAGCAGCCAAGAGGGGGGCTCACCCCTCCACTTT,CASSQEGGSPLHF,TRBJ1-6,TRBV3-1,.,many
TGTGCCAGCAGCTTAATCTCGCCAACAGATACGCAGTATTTT,CASSLISPTDTQYF,TRBJ2-3,TRBV7-9,.,.
TGTGCCAGCAGCTTAGTTGCCCCCAGTCGAGGACTACTCTACGAGCAGTACTTC,CASSLVAPSRGLLYEQYF,TRBJ2-7,TRBV11-2,.,many
TGTGCCAGCAGCCCCGGACGGGTTAGCGGGGGGGCTCGCAGCACAGATACGCAGTATTTT,CASSPGRVSGGARSTDTQYF,TRBJ2-3,TRBV7-2,TRBD2,many
TGTGCCAGCTCACCCGGTGGGGGGAATTCACCCCTCCACTTT,CASSPGGGNSPLHF,TRBJ1-6,TRBV18,.,.
TGTGCCAGCAGCTTAGGTCGGATGGCAGGGAGGGACGGGGAGCTGTTTTTT,CASSLGRMAGRDGELFF,TRBJ2-2,TRBV11-2,TRBD2,many
TGCAGTGCTAGAGTTCCCCTCCAGAATGGCTACACCTTC,CSARVPLQNGYTF,TRBJ1-2,TRBV20-1,.,many
TGTGCCAGCGGACAACGGACCGGGGAGCTGTTTTTT,CASGQRTGELFF,TRBJ2-2,TRBV5-4,.,few
TGCGCCAGCAGCTTGATGACTAGCGGGTCGCAAGAGACCCAGTACTTC,CASSLMTSGSQETQYF,TRBJ2-5,TRBV5-1,TRBD2,.
TGCAGTGCTCCGACTAGCGGGGCCTCCTACAATGAGCAGTTCTTC,CSAPTSGASYNEQFF,TRBJ2-1,TRBV20-1,TRBD2,many
TGTGCCAGCAGCTCCGGGGGGGACGAGCAGTACTTC,CASSSGGDEQYF,TRBJ2-7,TRBV7-9,TRBD2,few
TGTGCCAGCTCAGTAAGTCTCCTCGGTACAGATACGCAGTATTTT,CASSVSLLGTDTQYF,TRBJ2-3,TRBV18,.,many